The present TCR beta chain was sequenced within a study of metastatic and nonmetastatic thyroid tumors. Across the whole study: Thyroid patients, malignant and benign, had repertoires compared across blood and tumor or nodule tissue.

None of the patients had undergone any treatment ahead of thyroid surgery. As handled by the study authors: A classifier of distant metastasis in papillary thyroid cancer was built from CDR3 differences (across clinicopathological groups). TCRdb re-processed the PCR reads through MiXCR. What appears here as the V and J calls and clone size reflects TCRdb's work, not the paper's. The sample lists some 5,500 clones, approximately 30% seen once, with less than 20% in the top ten. Germline-derived CDR1 and CDR2 are SGHAT and FQNNGV. This CDR3 has 15 residues. Trimming removed 7 bases from V and 4 bases from J; junction bases left unmatched: 12. General study results and limits: Versus benign nodules, malignant thyroid tumors reportedly had significantly higher TCR beta diversity, in blood and tumor.

On this clone: Antigen unknown.

Specimen: adjacent normal tissue. This chain links TRBV11-2 with TRBJ2-7, with 8 bases that match TRBD1. The receptor was isolated from a female donor with papillary thyroid cancer or a benign thyroid nodule (not recorded which). Some clones in this sample may be carry-over from other donors' samples. DNA for the CDR3: TGTGCCAGCAAACCAGGGGGCTCCGCCCCATACGAGCAGTACTTC. Its translation: CASKPGGSAPYEQYF.